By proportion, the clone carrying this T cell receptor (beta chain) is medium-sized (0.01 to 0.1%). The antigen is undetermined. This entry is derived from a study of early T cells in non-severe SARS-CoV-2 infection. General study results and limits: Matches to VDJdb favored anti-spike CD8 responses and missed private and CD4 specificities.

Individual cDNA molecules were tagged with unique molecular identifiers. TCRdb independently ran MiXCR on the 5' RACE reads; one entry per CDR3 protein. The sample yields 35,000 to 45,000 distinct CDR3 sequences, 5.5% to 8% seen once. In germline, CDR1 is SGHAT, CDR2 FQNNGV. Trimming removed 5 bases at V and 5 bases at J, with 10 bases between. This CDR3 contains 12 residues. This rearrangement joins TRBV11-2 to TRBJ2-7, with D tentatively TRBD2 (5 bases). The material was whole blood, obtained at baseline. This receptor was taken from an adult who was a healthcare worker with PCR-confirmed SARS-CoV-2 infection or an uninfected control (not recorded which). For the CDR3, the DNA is TGTGCCAGCAGCCTTACTAGGAACGAGCAGTACTTC. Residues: CASSLTRNEQYF.